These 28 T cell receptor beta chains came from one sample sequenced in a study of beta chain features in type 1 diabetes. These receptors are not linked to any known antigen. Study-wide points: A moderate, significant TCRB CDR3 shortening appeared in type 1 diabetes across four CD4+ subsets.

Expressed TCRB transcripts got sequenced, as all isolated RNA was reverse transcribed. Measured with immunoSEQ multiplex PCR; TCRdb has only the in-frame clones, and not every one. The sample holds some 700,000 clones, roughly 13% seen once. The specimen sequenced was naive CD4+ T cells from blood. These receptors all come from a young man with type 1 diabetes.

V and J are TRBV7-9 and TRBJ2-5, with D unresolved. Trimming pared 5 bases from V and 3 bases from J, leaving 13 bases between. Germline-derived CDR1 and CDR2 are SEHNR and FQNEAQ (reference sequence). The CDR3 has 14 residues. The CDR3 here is CASSPAHGEETQYF. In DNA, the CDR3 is TGTGCCAGCAGCCCTGCCCACGGTGAAGAGACCCAGTACTTC.

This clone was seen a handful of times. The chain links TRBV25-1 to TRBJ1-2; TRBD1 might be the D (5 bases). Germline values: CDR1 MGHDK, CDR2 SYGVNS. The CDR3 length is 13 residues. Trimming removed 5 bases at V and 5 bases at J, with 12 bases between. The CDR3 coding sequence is TGTGCCAGCAGTACCCAAGACAGTTATGGCTACACCTTC. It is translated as CASSTQDSYGYTF.

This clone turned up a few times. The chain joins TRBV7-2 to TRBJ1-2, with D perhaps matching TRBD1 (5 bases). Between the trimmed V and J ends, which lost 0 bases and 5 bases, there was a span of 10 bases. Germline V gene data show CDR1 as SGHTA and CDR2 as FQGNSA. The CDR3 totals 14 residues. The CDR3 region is CASSLAAGLYGYTF. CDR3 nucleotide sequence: TGTGCCAGCAGCTTAGCGGCAGGGTTGTATGGCTACACCTTC.

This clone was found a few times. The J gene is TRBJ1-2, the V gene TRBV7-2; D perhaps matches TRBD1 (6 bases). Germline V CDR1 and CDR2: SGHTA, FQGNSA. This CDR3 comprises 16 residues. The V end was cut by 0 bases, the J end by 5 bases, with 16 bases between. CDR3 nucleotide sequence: TGTGCCAGCAGCTTAGCCCCCGGCAGGGGTAGATATGGCTACACCTTC. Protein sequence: CASSLAPGRGRYGYTF.

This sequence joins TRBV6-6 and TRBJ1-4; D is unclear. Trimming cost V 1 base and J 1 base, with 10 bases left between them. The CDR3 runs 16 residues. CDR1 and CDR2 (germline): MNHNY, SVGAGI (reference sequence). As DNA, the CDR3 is TGTGCCAGCAGTTACTTCCGGGGAGTAACTAATGAAAAACTGTTTTTT. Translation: CASSYFRGVTNEKLFF.

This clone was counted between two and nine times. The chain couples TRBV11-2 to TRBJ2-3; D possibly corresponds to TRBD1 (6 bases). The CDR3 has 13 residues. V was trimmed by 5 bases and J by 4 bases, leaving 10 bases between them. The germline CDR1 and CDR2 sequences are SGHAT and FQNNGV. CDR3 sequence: CASSIRGADTQYF. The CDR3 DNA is TGTGCCAGCAGCATCAGGGGTGCAGATACGCAGTATTTT.

DNA for the CDR3: TGCAGTGCTACAAGGACTGAAGCTTTCTTT. It specifies CSATRTEAFF. The V call is TRBV20-1, the J call TRBJ1-1; D is uncertain. Germline CDR1 DFQATT, CDR2 SNEGSKA (reference sequence). Trimming removed 4 bases from V and 5 bases from J, with 5 bases in between. The CDR3 is 10 residues long.

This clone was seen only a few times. Here the CDR3 reads CAIRNILQGTNYGYTF. The DNA of the CDR3 is TGTGCCATCAGGAACATCTTACAGGGGACTAACTATGGCTACACCTTC. The chain combines TRBV10-3 with TRBJ1-2, with 7 positions matching TRBD1. CDR3 size: 16 residues. From germline, CDR1 is ENHRY and CDR2 SYGVKD. Trimming at V came to 6 bases and at J to 0 bases, leaving 10 bases not matched to a gene.

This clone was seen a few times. In nucleotides, the CDR3 is TGTGCCTGGAGGTACCCAGGGACCGTGGCCACTGAAGCTTTCTTT. This encodes CAWRYPGTVATEAFF. J is TRBJ1-1 and V is TRBV30; TRBD1 is a possible D gene (5 bases). The CDR3 is made up of 15 amino acids. Per germline, CDR1 GTSNPN and CDR2 SVGIG (reference sequence). V gave up 3 bases and J gave up 4 bases, with 18 bases separating them.

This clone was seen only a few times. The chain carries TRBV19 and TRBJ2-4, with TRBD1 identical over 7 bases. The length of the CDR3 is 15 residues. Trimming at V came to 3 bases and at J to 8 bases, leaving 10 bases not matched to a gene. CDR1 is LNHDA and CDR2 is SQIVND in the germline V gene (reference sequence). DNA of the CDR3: TGTGCCAGTAGTATCCTCAACAGGGACAGAGACATTCAGTACTTC. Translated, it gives CASSILNRDRDIQYF.

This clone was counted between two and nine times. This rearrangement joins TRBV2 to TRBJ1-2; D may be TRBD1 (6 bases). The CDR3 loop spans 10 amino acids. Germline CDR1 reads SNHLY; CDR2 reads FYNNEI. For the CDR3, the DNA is TGTATGACAGGCCCAGGGGGCTACACCTTC. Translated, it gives CMTGPGGYTF.

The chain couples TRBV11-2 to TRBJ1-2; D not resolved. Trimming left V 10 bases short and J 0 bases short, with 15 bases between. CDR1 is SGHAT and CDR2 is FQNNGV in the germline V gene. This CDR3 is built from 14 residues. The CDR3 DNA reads TGTGCCAAGCACCGATACCGTACTAACTATGGCTACACCTTC. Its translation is CAKHRYRTNYGYTF.

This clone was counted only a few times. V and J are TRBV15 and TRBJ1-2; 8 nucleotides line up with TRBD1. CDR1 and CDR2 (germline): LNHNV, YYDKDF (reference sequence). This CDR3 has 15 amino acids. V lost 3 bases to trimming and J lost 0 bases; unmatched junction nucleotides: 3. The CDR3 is CATSSGQGTNYGYTF. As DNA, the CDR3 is TGTGCCACCAGCAGTGGACAGGGTACTAACTATGGCTACACCTTC.

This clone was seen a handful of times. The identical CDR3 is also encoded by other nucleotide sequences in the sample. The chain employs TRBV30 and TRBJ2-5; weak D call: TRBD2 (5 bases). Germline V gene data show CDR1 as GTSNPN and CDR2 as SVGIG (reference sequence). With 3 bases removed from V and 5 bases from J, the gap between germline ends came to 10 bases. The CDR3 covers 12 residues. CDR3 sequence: CAWSQGGETQYF. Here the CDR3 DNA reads TGTGCCTGGAGCCAAGGCGGGGAGACCCAGTACTTC.

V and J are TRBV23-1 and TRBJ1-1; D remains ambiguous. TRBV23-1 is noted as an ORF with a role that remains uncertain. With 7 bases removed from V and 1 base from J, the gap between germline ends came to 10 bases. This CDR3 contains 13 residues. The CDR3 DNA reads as TGCGCCAGCAAAGGGCACCCGAACACTGAAGCTTTCTTT. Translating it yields CASKGHPNTEAFF.

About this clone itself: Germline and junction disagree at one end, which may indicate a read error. As DNA, the CDR3 is TGCGCCAGCAGTTCGGGTACCCCATTC. It is translated as CASSSGTPF. The chain carries TRBV5-1 and TRBJ2-7, with D unclear. Germline CDR1 is SGHRS and CDR2 is YFSETQ. This CDR3 region has 9 residues.

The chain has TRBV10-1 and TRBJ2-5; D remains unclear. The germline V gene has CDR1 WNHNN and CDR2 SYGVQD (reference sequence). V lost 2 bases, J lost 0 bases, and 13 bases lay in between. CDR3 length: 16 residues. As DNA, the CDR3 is TGCGCCAGCAGTGAGAGTCGGGCGCTATACCAAGAGACCCAGTACTTC. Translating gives CASSESRALYQETQYF.

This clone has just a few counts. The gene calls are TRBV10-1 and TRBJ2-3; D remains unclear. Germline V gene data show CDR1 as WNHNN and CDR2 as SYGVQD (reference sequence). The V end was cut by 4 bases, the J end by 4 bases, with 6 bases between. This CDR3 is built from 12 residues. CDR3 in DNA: TGCGCCAGCAGTGTGGTTCCAGATACGCAGTATTTT. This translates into CASSVVPDTQYF.

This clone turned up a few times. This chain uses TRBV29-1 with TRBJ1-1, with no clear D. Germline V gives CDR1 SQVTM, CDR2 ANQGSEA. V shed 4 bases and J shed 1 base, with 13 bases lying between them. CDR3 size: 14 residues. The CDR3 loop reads CSVVLGLGNTEAFF. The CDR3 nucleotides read TGCAGCGTTGTTTTAGGGTTAGGGAACACTGAAGCTTTCTTT.

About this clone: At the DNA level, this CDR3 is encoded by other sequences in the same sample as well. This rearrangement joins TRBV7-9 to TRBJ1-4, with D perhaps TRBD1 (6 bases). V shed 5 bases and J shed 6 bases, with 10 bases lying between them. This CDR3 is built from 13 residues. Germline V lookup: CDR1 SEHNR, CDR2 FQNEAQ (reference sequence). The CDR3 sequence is CASSLAGDEKLFF. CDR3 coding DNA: TGTGCCAGCAGCCTGGCAGGGGATGAAAAACTGTTTTTT. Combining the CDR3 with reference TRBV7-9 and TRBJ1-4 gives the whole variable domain DTGVSQNPRHKITKRGQNVTFRCDPISEHNRLYWYRQTLGQGPEFLTYFQNEAQLEKSRLLSDRFSAERPKGSFSTLEIQRTEQGDSAMYLCASSLAGDEKLFFGSGTQLSVL.

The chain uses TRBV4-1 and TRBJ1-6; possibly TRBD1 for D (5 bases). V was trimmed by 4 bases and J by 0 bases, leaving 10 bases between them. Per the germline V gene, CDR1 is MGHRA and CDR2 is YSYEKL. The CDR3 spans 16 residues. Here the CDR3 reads CASSLKGSSYNSPLHF. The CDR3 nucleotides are TGCGCCAGCAGCCTGAAGGGGAGCTCCTATAATTCACCCCTCCACTTT.

The CDR3 nucleotides are TGTGCCAGCAGCTATCCCTCGGGGGCAACAACTAATGAAAAACTGTTTTTT. Its translation is CASSYPSGATTNEKLFF. The V call is TRBV7-9, the J call TRBJ1-4, with a tentative D call TRBD1 (6 bases). V was pared by 4 bases and J by 0 bases, with 15 bases between. The CDR3 totals 17 residues. Germline CDR1 and CDR2: SEHNR and FQNEAQ (reference sequence).

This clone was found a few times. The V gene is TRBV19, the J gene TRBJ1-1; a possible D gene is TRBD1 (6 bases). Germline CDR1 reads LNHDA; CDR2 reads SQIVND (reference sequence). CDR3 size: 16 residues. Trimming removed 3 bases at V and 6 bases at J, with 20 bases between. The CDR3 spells CASSMGDTFLGSEAFF. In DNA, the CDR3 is TGTGCCAGTAGTATGGGGGACACTTTTCTCGGGTCTGAAGCTTTCTTT.

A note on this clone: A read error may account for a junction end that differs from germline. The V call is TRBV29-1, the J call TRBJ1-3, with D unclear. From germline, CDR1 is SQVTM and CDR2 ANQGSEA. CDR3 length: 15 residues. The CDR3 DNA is TGCAGCGTCGAAGGCGGATCGGAGAACCAACACACCATATATTTT. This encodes CSVEGGSENQHTIYF.

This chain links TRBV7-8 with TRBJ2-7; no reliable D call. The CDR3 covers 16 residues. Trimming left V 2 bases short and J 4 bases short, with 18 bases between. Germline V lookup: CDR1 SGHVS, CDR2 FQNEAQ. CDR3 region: CASSLTASASPYEQYF. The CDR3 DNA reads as TGTGCCAGCAGCTTAACCGCCTCTGCTTCCCCTTACGAGCAGTACTTC. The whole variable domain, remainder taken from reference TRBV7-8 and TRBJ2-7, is GAGVSQSPRYKVAKRGQDVALRCDPISGHVSLFWYQQALGQGPEFLTYFQNEAQLDKSGLPSDRFFAERPEGSVSTLKIQRTQQEDSAVYLCASSLTASASPYEQYFGPGTRLTVT.

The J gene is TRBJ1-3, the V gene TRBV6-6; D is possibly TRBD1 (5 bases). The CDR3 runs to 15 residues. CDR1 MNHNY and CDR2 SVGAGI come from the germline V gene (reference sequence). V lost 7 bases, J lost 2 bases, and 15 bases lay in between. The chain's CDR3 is CASTLGGDPGNTIYF. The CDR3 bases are TGTGCCAGCACTCTGGGAGGGGACCCTGGAAACACCATATATTTT.

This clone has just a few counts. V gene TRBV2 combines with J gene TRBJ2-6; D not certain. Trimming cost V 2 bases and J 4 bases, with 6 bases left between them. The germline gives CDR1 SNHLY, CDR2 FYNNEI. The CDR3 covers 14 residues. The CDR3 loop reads CASSELGGANVLTF. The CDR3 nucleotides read TGTGCCAGCAGTGAACTGGGAGGGGCCAACGTCCTGACTTTC.

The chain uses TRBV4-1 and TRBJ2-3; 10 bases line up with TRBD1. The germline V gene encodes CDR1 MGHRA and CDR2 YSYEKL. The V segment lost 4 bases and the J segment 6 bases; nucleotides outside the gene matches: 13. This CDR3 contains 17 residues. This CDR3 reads CASSPPGRQGAPDTQYF. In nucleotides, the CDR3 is TGCGCCAGCAGCCCCCCGGGACGACAGGGGGCGCCTGATACGCAGTATTTT.